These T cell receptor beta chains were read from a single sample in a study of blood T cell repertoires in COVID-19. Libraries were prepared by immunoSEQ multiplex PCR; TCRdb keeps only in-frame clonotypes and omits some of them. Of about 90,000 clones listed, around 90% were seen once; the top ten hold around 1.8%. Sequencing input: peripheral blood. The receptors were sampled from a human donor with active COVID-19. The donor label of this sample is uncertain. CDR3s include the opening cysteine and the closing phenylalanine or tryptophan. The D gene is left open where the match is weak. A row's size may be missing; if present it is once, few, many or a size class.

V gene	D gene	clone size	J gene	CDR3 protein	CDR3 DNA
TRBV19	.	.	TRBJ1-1	CASSIDSGVTEAFF	TGTGCCAGTAGTATAGATTCTGGAGTCACTGAAGCTTTCTTT
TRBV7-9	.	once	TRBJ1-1	CASRPGPAEAFF	TGTGCCAGCAGGCCAGGCCCGGCTGAAGCTTTCTTT
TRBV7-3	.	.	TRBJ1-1	CASSLSPGLEAFF	TGTGCCAGCAGCTTATCACCGGGACTTGAAGCTTTCTTT
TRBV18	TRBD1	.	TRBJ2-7	CASSPEGQGAQGQYF	TGTGCCAGCTCACCAGAGGGACAGGGGGCACAAGGGCAGTACTTC
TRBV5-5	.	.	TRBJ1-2	CASSPSGANYGYTF	TGTGCCAGCAGCCCCTCGGGGGCTAACTATGGCTACACCTTC
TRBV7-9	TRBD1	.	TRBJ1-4	CASSFTAGQGAEKLFF	TGTGCCAGCAGCTTTACGGCGGGACAGGGGGCCGAAAAACTGTTTTTT
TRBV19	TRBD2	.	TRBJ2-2	CASSRRQRDGELFF	TGTGCCAGTAGTAGGCGGCAGCGGGACGGGGAGCTGTTTTTT
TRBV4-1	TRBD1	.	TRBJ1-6	CASSQEDRRNSPLHF	TGCGCCAGCAGCCAAGAGGACAGGCGGAATTCACCCCTCCACTTT
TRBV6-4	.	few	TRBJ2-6	CASSGTESSGANVLTF	TGTGCCAGCAGTGGAACAGAGAGCTCTGGGGCCAACGTCCTGACTTTC
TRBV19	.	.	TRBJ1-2	CASRPGRGSYGYTF	TGTGCCAGTAGGCCGGGCAGGGGTTCCTATGGCTACACCTTC
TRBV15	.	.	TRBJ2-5	CATSREDQETQYF	TGTGCCACCAGCAGGGAGGACCAAGAGACCCAGTACTTC
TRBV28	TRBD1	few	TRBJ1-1	CASSARLTGLTEAFF	TGTGCCAGCAGTGCAAGGTTGACAGGGCTCACTGAAGCTTTCTTT
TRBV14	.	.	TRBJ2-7	CASSQGTSLYYEQYF	TGTGCCAGCAGCCAAGGAACTAGCTTGTACTACGAGCAGTACTTC
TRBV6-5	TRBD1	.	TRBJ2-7	CASSHRRTGYDEQYF	TGTGCCAGCAGCCACCGGAGGACAGGGTACGACGAGCAGTACTTC
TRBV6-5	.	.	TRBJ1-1	CASSYWGGLNTEAFF	TGTGCCAGCAGTTATTGGGGGGGACTGAACACTGAAGCTTTCTTT
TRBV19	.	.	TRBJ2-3	CASSIQGTDTQYF	TGTGCCAGTAGTATACAGGGCACAGATACGCAGTATTTT
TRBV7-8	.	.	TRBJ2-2	CASSPPLEPGELFF	TGTGCCAGCAGCCCCCCCCTAGAGCCCGGGGAGCTGTTTTTT
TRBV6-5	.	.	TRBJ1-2	CASSSRALGDYGYTF	TGTGCCAGCAGTTCCCGGGCCCTCGGGGACTATGGCTACACCTTC
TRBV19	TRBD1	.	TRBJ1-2	CASSQDQGANGYTF	TGTGCCAGTAGTCAAGACCAGGGGGCTAATGGCTACACCTTC
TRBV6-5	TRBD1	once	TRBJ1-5	CASRIRGLGQPQHF	TGTGCCAGCAGGATCAGGGGGCTTGGGCAGCCCCAGCATTTT
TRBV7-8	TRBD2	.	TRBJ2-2	CASSLVSGGETGELFF	TGTGCCAGCAGCTTAGTAAGCGGGGGAGAGACCGGGGAGCTGTTTTTT
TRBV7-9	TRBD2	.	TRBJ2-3	CASSLDKRGVTDTQYF	TGTGCCAGCAGCTTAGACAAGCGGGGGGTTACAGATACGCAGTATTTT
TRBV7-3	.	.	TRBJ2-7	CASSLTQGPLYEQYF	TGTGCCAGCAGCTTAACCCAGGGCCCTCTCTACGAGCAGTACTTC
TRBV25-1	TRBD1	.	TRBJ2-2	CASSRRGQGIYTGELFF	TGTGCCAGCAGCCGGAGGGGACAGGGAATTTACACCGGGGAGCTGTTTTTT
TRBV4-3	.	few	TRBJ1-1	CASSQDRENTEAFF	TGCGCCAGCAGCCAAGACAGGGAGAACACTGAAGCTTTCTTT
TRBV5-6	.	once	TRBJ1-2	CASSFGVVGYTF	TGTGCCAGCAGCTTCGGGGTAGTTGGCTACACCTTC
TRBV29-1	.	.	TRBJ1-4	CSVLGRGEKLFF	TGCAGCGTCCTTGGAAGGGGTGAAAAACTGTTTTTT
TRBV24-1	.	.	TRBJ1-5	CATSDLAGSNQPQHF	TGTGCCACCAGTGATTTGGCAGGGTCGAATCAGCCCCAGCATTTT
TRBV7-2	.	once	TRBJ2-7	CASSHRQSTPEQYF	TGTGCCAGCAGCCATCGACAGAGTACCCCCGAGCAGTACTTC
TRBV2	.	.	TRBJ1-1	CASTEESRTEAFF	TGTGCCAGCACTGAGGAGTCGCGAACTGAAGCTTTCTTT
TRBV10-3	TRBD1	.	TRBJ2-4	CAISQQGARDIQYF	TGTGCCATCAGTCAACAGGGGGCGCGGGACATTCAGTACTTC
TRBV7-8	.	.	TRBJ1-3	CASSPSTVPSGNTIYF	TGTGCCAGCAGCCCATCGACAGTTCCCTCTGGAAACACCATATATTTT
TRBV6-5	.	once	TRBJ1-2	CASSYSRGIYGYTF	TGTGCCAGCAGTTACTCGAGGGGGATCTATGGCTACACCTTC
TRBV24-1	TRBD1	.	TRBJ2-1	CATSDKQGATYNEQFF	TGTGCCACCAGTGATAAACAGGGGGCCACCTACAATGAGCAGTTCTTC
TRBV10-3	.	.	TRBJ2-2	CATLPGDYGELFF	TGTGCCACCCTCCCGGGGGATTACGGGGAGCTGTTTTTT
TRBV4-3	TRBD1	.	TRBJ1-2	CASSQDRTGVGYGYTF	TGCGCCAGCAGCCAAGATAGGACAGGGGTAGGGTATGGCTACACCTTC
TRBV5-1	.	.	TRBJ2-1	CASSPTPGGQNEQFF	TGCGCCAGCAGCCCCACCCCGGGGGGACAAAATGAGCAGTTCTTC
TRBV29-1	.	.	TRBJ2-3	CSVDRTDRTDTQYF	TGCAGCGTTGATCGGACAGACCGCACAGATACGCAGTATTTT
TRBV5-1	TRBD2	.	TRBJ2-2	CASSWHGTTDTGELFF	TGCGCCAGCAGCTGGCACGGGACTACAGACACCGGGGAGCTGTTTTTT
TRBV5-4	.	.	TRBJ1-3	CASSLEAGEAGNTIYF	TGTGCCAGCAGCTTGGAGGCAGGGGAAGCTGGAAACACCATATATTTT
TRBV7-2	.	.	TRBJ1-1	CASTQPGGETEAFF	TGTGCCAGCACCCAACCGGGGGGTGAAACTGAAGCTTTCTTT
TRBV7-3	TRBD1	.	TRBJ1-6	CASSLNARGNSPLHF	TGTGCCAGCAGCTTAAACGCCAGGGGGAACTCACCCCTCCACTTT
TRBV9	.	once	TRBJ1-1	CASSVGGQDTEAFF	TGTGCCAGCAGCGTCGGGGGGCAGGACACTGAAGCTTTCTTT
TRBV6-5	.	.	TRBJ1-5	CASSPPGDINQPQHF	TGTGCCAGCAGTCCACCAGGGGACATAAATCAGCCCCAGCATTTT
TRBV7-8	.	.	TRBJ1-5	CASSLVSRSNQPQHF	TGTGCCAGCAGCTTAGTAAGCCGTAGCAATCAGCCCCAGCATTTT
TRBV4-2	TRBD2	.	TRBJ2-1	CASSLSGTRSYEQFF	TGTGCCAGCAGCCTCAGCGGGACCCGTTCCTATGAGCAGTTCTTC
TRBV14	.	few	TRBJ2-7	CASSHLTYRLQYF	TGTGCCAGCAGCCACTTGACCTACAGGCTGCAGTACTTC
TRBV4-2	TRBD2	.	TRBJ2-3	CASSQYELAGGPDTQYF	TGTGCCAGCAGCCAATACGAACTAGCGGGGGGGCCAGATACGCAGTATTTT
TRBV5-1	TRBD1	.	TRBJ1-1	CASSQVTGGQTEAFF	TGCGCCAGCAGCCAAGTAACAGGGGGACAAACTGAAGCTTTCTTT
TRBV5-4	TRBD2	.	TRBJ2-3	CASSPQAGGRDTQYF	TGTGCCAGCAGCCCCCAAGCGGGGGGGCGGGATACGCAGTATTTT
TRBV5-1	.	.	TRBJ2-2	CAIPGQNTGELFF	TGCGCCATCCCGGGACAGAACACCGGGGAGCTGTTTTTT
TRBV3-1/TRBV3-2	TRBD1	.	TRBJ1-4	CASSRDRANEKLFF	TGTGCCAGCAGCCGGGACAGGGCTAATGAAAAACTGTTTTTT
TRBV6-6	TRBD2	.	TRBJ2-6	CASSPLLAGGYSGANVLTF	TGTGCCAGCAGTCCCTTGCTAGCGGGGGGCTACTCTGGGGCCAACGTCCTGACTTTC
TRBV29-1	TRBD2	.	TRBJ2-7	CSVAFVAGGAEQYF	TGCAGCGTGGCTTTTGTCGCGGGGGGCGCCGAGCAGTACTTC
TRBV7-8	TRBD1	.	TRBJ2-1	CASSSGTVSNEQFF	TGTGCCAGCAGCTCCGGGACAGTTAGTAATGAGCAGTTCTTC
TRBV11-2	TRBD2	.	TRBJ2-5	CASSLWGGRETQYF	TGTGCCAGCAGCTTATGGGGCGGGAGAGAGACCCAGTACTTC
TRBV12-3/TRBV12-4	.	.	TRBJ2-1	CASSSDRSLQFF	TGTGCCAGCAGTTCCGATCGTTCTCTACAGTTCTTC
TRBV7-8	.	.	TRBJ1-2	CASSLVRGYGYTF	TGTGCCAGCAGCTTAGTACGCGGCTATGGCTACACCTTC